The 30 T cell receptor beta chains below all came from one sample that was sequenced in a study of blood T cell repertoires in COVID-19. Sequencing was performed with immunoSEQ multiplex PCR; in TCRdb, only in-frame clones are kept and a portion is missing. The sample consists of over 150,000 clones, roughly 84% of them appearing once. The source material was peripheral blood. Receptors originate from a human donor in a cohort sampled during active COVID-19.

This chain links TRBV5-1 with TRBJ1-2; D not resolved. The germline gives CDR1 SGHRS, CDR2 YFSETQ. This CDR3 is built from 11 residues. Trimming took 2 bases from V and 8 from J, leaving 7 bases between them. The CDR3 sequence: CASSFGRGYTF. The CDR3 nucleotides read TGCGCCAGCAGCTTTGGGAGGGGCTACACCTTC. Complete variable domain (other parts from reference TRBV5-1 and TRBJ1-2): KAGVTQTPRYLIKTRGQQVTLSCSPISGHRSVSWYQQTPGQGLQFLFEYFSETQRNKGNFPGRFSGRQFSNSRSEMNVSTLELGDSALYLCASSFGRGYTFGSGTRLTVV.

The gene calls are TRBV30 and TRBJ2-1; 7 bases match TRBD1. The CDR3 is 16 amino acids. Germline V CDR1 and CDR2: GTSNPN, SVGIG (reference sequence). The J segment lost 1 base and the V segment lost 1 base, leaving 7 bases of the junction unmatched. CDR3 protein: CAWSGGGRESYNEQFF. CDR3 nucleotide sequence: TGTGCCTGGAGTGGAGGGGGCAGGGAGTCCTACAATGAGCAGTTCTTC. Full variable domain (rest looked up from reference TRBV30 and TRBJ2-1): SQTIHQWPATLVQPVGSPLSLECTVEGTSNPNLYWYRQAAGRGLQLLFYSVGIGQISSEVPQNLSASRPQDRQFILSSKKLLLSDSGFYLCAWSGGGRESYNEQFFGPGTRLTVL.

This clone was counted once. The chain recombines TRBV7-2 with TRBJ2-1; 11 nucleotides align to TRBD2. The germline V gene encodes CDR1 SGHTA and CDR2 FQGNSA. CDR3 size: 17 residues. V dropped 1 base and J dropped 7; count of bases not matched to a gene: 9. CDR3 region: CASSLGILAGGRNEQFF. As DNA, the CDR3 is TGTGCCAGCAGCTTAGGGATTCTAGCGGGAGGTAGGAATGAGCAGTTCTTC.

This clone was seen ten or more times. The chain recombines TRBV11-2 with TRBJ2-7; 9 bases line up with TRBD2. The trim removed 1 base at V and 4 bases at J, leaving 8 bases unmatched. Germline CDR1 SGHAT, CDR2 FQNNGV. This CDR3 has 16 amino acids. The CDR3 sequence is CASSLGDSGSSYEQYF. The CDR3 bases are TGTGCCAGCAGCTTAGGGGATAGCGGGAGTTCTTACGAGCAGTACTTC.

A single count supports this clone. The V and J genes are TRBV14 and TRBJ2-3, with D maybe TRBD2 (5 bases). This CDR3 has 11 residues. Trimming stripped 6 bases from V and 5 bases from J, with 6 bases between. Looked up from germline, CDR1 is SGHDN and CDR2 is FVKESK. CDR3 region: CASRGLDTQYF. The CDR3 DNA follows: TGTGCCAGCAGAGGACTAGATACGCAGTATTTT.

V and J are TRBV28 and TRBJ2-7; D unresolved. The germline V gene has CDR1 MDHEN and CDR2 SYDVKM. Trimming pared 5 bases from V and 5 bases from J, leaving 13 bases between. CDR3 length: 13 residues. CDR3 coding DNA: TGTGCCAGCAGTCCCGACAAGTTCAACGAGCAGTACTTC. As protein: CASSPDKFNEQYF.

The CDR3 protein is CASSLPQGKLFF. The CDR3 nucleotides read TGTGCCAGCAGTTTACCCCAGGGAAAACTGTTTTTT. The chain has TRBV12-3 or TRBV12-4 and TRBJ1-4, with D perhaps TRBD1 (5 bases). This CDR3 has 12 residues. Trimming cost V 2 bases and J 10 bases, with 8 bases left between them.

This clone appeared once. The chain uses TRBV6-5 and TRBJ1-4, with D maybe TRBD1 (5 bases). V shed 6 bases and J shed 5 bases, with 16 bases lying between them. Germline V CDR1 and CDR2: MNHEY, SVGAGI. The CDR3 loop spans 15 amino acids. CDR3 protein: CASSPARGANEKLFF. The DNA of the CDR3 is TGTGCCAGCAGCCCGGCTAGGGGCGCCAATGAAAAACTGTTTTTT.

J is TRBJ2-7 and V is TRBV5-1; 9 bases match TRBD2. The CDR3 runs to 15 residues. Germline assignment: CDR1 SGHRS and CDR2 YFSETQ. The V gene end was trimmed by 4 bases and the J gene end by 1 base; junction bases not matched to a gene: 6. The CDR3 region has the DNA TGCGCCAGCAGCGTAATAGCGGGAGTTTCCTACGAGCAGTACTTC. Translating gives CASSVIAGVSYEQYF. The full variable domain, in which reference TRBV5-1 and TRBJ2-7 provide the parts outside the CDR3, is KAGVTQTPRYLIKTRGQQVTLSCSPISGHRSVSWYQQTPGQGLQFLFEYFSETQRNKGNFPGRFSGRQFSNSRSEMNVSTLELGDSALYLCASSVIAGVSYEQYFGPGTRLTVT.

The chain joins TRBV6-1 to TRBJ1-1, with TRBD1 matching over 9 bases. V gave up 2 bases and J gave up 1 base; unmatched junction bases: 2. CDR1 and CDR2 (germline): MNHNS, SASEGT. CDR3 size: 15 residues. CDR3 region: CASSEPGQGNTEAFF. The CDR3 DNA is TGTGCCAGCAGTGAACCGGGACAGGGGAACACTGAAGCTTTCTTT.

This clone was observed a few times. The V gene is TRBV2, the J gene TRBJ1-4; 8 bases are a match to TRBD1. The CDR3 is 13 amino acids. Germline loops: CDR1 SNHLY, CDR2 FYNNEI. Trimming at V came to 11 bases and at J to 5 bases, leaving 7 bases not matched to a gene. The CDR3 sequence is CAGRTGWNEKLFF. In nucleotides, the CDR3 is TGTGCCGGTCGGACAGGGTGGAATGAAAAACTGTTTTTT.

The chain uses TRBV5-1 and TRBJ1-1; 7 positions agree with TRBD1. The ends lost 3 bases at V and 6 bases at J; junction bases unmatched: 8. Germline V gives CDR1 SGHRS, CDR2 YFSETQ. The length of the CDR3 is 14 residues. The CDR3 DNA sequence: TGCGCCAGCAGCTCCGGACAGGTCTCGGCTGAAGCTTTCTTT. Translating gives CASSSGQVSAEAFF.

DNA for the CDR3: TGTGCCTGGAGTCAGCCCCCCTACAGGGGGCGGGGGGAAAAACTGTTTTTT. Translation gives CAWSQPPYRGRGEKLFF. The V gene is TRBV30, the J gene TRBJ1-4; the match to TRBD1 covers 9 bases. The CDR3 sequence is 17 residues long. J lost 8 bases, V lost 2 bases, and 15 bases had no gene match. The germline V gene encodes CDR1 GTSNPN and CDR2 SVGIG (reference sequence).

The chain is built from TRBV5-4 and TRBJ1-4; D is undetermined. The V and J ends lost 4 bases and 0 bases respectively, with 7 bases between them. CDR3 size: 14 residues. The germline CDR1 and CDR2 sequences are SGHNT and YYREEE (reference sequence). This chain's CDR3 is CASSPGPTNEKLFF. The CDR3 coding sequence is TGTGCCAGCAGCCCAGGTCCAACTAATGAAAAACTGTTTTTT.

The chain couples TRBV19 to TRBJ1-3, with D possibly TRBD1 on 5 matching bases. The CDR3 sequence is 14 residues long. V was clipped by 7 bases and J by 0 bases, with 10 bases between them. In germline, CDR1 is LNHDA, CDR2 SQIVND (reference sequence). The CDR3 nucleotides are TGTGCCAGTATCGGGGGTGGCTCTGGAAACACCATATATTTT. Its translation: CASIGGGSGNTIYF.

A few counts support this clone. The V and J genes are TRBV3-1 (or the pseudogene TRBV3-2) and TRBJ2-1; 7 bases agree with TRBD2. The CDR3 sequence is 15 residues long. The junction had 9 bases not matched to a gene; V was cut back by 2 bases and J by 8 bases. Germline V CDR1 and CDR2: LGHDT, YNNKEL (reference sequence). CDR3 coding DNA: TGTGCCAGCAGCCAACCGGGGAGGGTGATTTATGAGCAGTTCTTC. This sequence encodes CASSQPGRVIYEQFF.

The chain employs TRBV4-1 and TRBJ2-6, with 10 bases matching TRBD2. Per germline, CDR1 MGHRA and CDR2 YSYEKL. The CDR3 is 15 amino acids. V lost 6 bases, J lost 2 bases, and 1 base stayed unmatched. The CDR3 bases are TGCGCCAGCAGTCTAGCGGGAGCTGGGGCCAACGTCCTGACTTTC. Translating gives CASSLAGAGANVLTF.

The rearrangement joins TRBV2 to TRBJ1-5; TRBD1 is a possible D gene (5 bases). Germline values: CDR1 SNHLY, CDR2 FYNNEI. V lost 7 bases and J 4 bases, leaving 11 bases between the germline ends. The length of the CDR3 is 13 residues. This CDR3 is CASTRGPNQPQHF. CDR3 nucleotides: TGTGCCAGCACTAGGGGCCCAAATCAGCCCCAGCATTTT. Using reference TRBV2 and TRBJ1-5 for the parts outside the CDR3, the full variable domain is EPEVTQTPSHQVTQMGQEVILRCVPISNHLYFYWYRQILGQKVEFLVSFYNNEISEKSEIFDDQFSVERPDGSNFTLKIRSTKLEDSAMYFCASTRGPNQPQHFGDGTRLSIL.

CDR3 protein: CASSIPTGKSEAFF. In nucleotides, the CDR3 is TGTGCCAGCAGCATCCCGACAGGGAAGAGTGAAGCTTTCTTT. The chain couples TRBV7-2 to TRBJ1-1; 7 nucleotides line up with TRBD1. CDR3 length: 14 amino acids. Germline V gives CDR1 SGHTA, CDR2 FQGNSA. V was pared by 5 bases and J by 7 bases, with 10 bases of the junction left unmatched.

The rearrangement joins TRBV21-1 to TRBJ2-7; TRBD2 reflects the table's D call only, with no check against the DNA. TRBV21-1 is a recognized pseudogene. CDR3 length: 18 amino acids. This chain's CDR3 is CASSKWATSGTRRHEQYF. Here the CDR3 DNA reads TGTGCCAGCAGCAAGTGGGCGACTAGCGGGACCCGAAGGCACGAGCAGTACTTC.

The chain uses TRBV27 and TRBJ2-7; tentative D call: TRBD2 (6 bases). The CDR3 contains 13 residues. Between the trimmed V and J ends, which lost 6 bases and 7 bases, there was a span of 16 bases. Germline-derived CDR1 and CDR2 are MNHEY and SMNVEV (reference sequence). The CDR3 reads CASSRTIPGEQYF. In DNA, the CDR3 is TGTGCCAGCAGCCGGACTATTCCGGGGGAGCAGTACTTC.

The V gene is TRBV6-2 or TRBV6-3, the J gene TRBJ2-3; maybe TRBD1 (5 bases). The CDR3 contains 14 residues. From germline, CDR1 is MNHEY and CDR2 SVGEGT. V was pared by 2 bases and J by 0 bases, with 6 bases between. CDR3 in amino acids: CASSYRGSTDTQYF. CDR3 nucleotides: TGTGCCAGCAGTTACAGGGGAAGCACAGATACGCAGTATTTT.

The chain joins TRBV19 to TRBJ2-1; 10 positions agree with TRBD2. There are 16 residues in the CDR3. The trim removed 5 bases at V and 7 bases at J, leaving 11 bases unmatched. The germline gives CDR1 LNHDA, CDR2 SQIVND (reference sequence). The CDR3 coding sequence is TGTGCCAGTAGTGACGTAGCGGGAGGCCTTAGAAATGAGCAGTTCTTC. This codes for CASSDVAGGLRNEQFF.

The chain links TRBV30 to TRBJ1-3, with D uncertain. The CDR3 has 11 residues. Trimming cost V 0 bases and J 7 bases, with 4 bases left between them. CDR1 and CDR2 from the germline V gene are GTSNPN and SVGIG (reference sequence). The CDR3 is CAWSVHNTIYF. As DNA, the CDR3 is TGTGCCTGGAGTGTACATAACACCATATATTTT.

This chain's CDR3 is CAWSVPLGLAGASYNEQFF. The CDR3 DNA sequence: TGTGCCTGGAGTGTACCCCTGGGACTAGCGGGAGCATCCTACAATGAGCAGTTCTTC. The V gene is TRBV30, the J gene TRBJ2-1, with TRBD2 matching over 14 bases. CDR1 GTSNPN and CDR2 SVGIG come from the germline V gene (reference sequence). V dropped 0 bases and J dropped 1; count of bases not matched to a gene: 8. CDR3 size: 19 residues.

The gene calls are TRBV5-1 and TRBJ2-7; the D gene is possibly TRBD2 (6 bases). Germline values: CDR1 SGHRS, CDR2 YFSETQ. This CDR3 contains 16 residues. V lost 3 bases, J lost 1 base, and 17 bases lay in between. CDR3 sequence: CASSWRSGRSSYEQYF. The CDR3 DNA reads TGCGCCAGCAGCTGGAGGAGCGGGCGCAGTTCCTACGAGCAGTACTTC.

The CDR3 DNA reads as TGTGCCAGCAGTAGCGGGACGCTTGACGAGCAGTACTTC. Translating it yields CASSSGTLDEQYF. The chain couples TRBV27 to TRBJ2-7; 7 nucleotides align to TRBD2. There are 13 residues in the CDR3. Germline V CDR1 and CDR2: MNHEY, SMNVEV (reference sequence). Trimming took 5 bases from V and 5 from J; bases not matched to a gene: 6.

The chain has TRBV2 and TRBJ1-1; maybe TRBD1 (5 bases). The CDR3 is 15 amino acids. V shed 1 base and J shed 4 bases, with 13 bases lying between them. The germline CDR1 and CDR2 sequences are SNHLY and FYNNEI. The CDR3 DNA follows: TGTGCCAGCAGTGAAGGCTCCTACGGGGGCACTGAAGCTTTCTTT. Translation: CASSEGSYGGTEAFF.

The chain recombines TRBV7-2 with TRBJ2-3; D is perhaps TRBD1 (6 bases). Trimming removed 4 bases at V and 1 base at J, with 12 bases between. Germline values: CDR1 SGHTA, CDR2 FQGNSA. The CDR3 has 15 amino acids. The CDR3 reads CASSYPRTGTDTQYF. CDR3 DNA sequence: TGTGCCAGCAGCTACCCCCGGACAGGCACAGATACGCAGTATTTT.

The rearrangement links TRBV7-2 to TRBJ1-2; TRBD1 matches at 8 bases. The length of the CDR3 is 12 residues. The germline CDR1 and CDR2 sequences are SGHTA and FQGNSA. J gave up 12 bases and V 1 base, and 4 bases lay outside the gene matches. The CDR3 DNA follows: TGTGCCAGCAGCTTAGATCAGGGGGCCAACACCTTC. This encodes CASSLDQGANTF.